Here is one T cell receptor (beta chain) with its context. Other DNA sequences in this sample translate to the same CDR3. This sample is part of a study of cytomegalovirus exposure and HLA in healthy donors. From germline, CDR1 is SGHRS and CDR2 YFSETQ. The CDR3 has 14 amino acids. Trimming pared 2 bases from V and 3 bases from J, leaving 10 bases between. Primers included in the PCR were 60 Vbeta and 13 Jbeta primers. The repertoire was sequenced with immunoSEQ multiplex PCR; TCRdb's copy has only in-frame clones and lacks some. The sample has some 99,000 clones, roughly 63% seen once. The sequencing sample was made of PBMCs. This chain links TRBV5-1 with TRBJ2-3; TRBD1 might be the D (5 bases). The clonotype originates from a woman aged 70 to 79 in good health and CMV-seropositive. The CDR3: CASSLEQVTDTQYF. The DNA for the CDR3 is TGCGCCAGCAGCTTAGAACAGGTTACAGATACGCAGTATTTT.